This TCR beta chain was identified in a study of blood T cell repertoires in COVID-19. V lost 4 bases to trimming and J lost 1 base; unmatched junction nucleotides: 2. The CDR3 length is 14 residues. In germline, CDR1 is MRHNA, CDR2 SNTAGT. Source study methods: Estimates of nucleated cell counts were drawn from the amplification of reference gene primers. Measured with immunoSEQ multiplex PCR; TCRdb has only the in-frame clones, and not every one. The DNA was the basis for D and trimming; V, J and clone size are from that table. The table has 400,000 to 500,000 clones, roughly 84% seen once. Enrolled through a virtual design, the participants were between roughly 18 and 90 years of age and came from roughly 22 US areas.

The chain combines TRBV6-4 with TRBJ1-1; 8 nucleotides align to TRBD1. The TCR originated in a woman aged 18-35 years who had been exposed to COVID-19. The material sequenced was PBMCs or T cells enriched from blood (not recorded which). This CDR3 reads CASSGDRTNTEAFF. The CDR3 DNA follows: TGTGCCAGCAGTGGGGACAGGACGAACACTGAAGCTTTCTTT.